This is a list of T cell receptor beta chains from one sample in a study of OX40 agonist ivuxolimab in advanced cancers. Some clones are missing from TCRdb's copy, which holds only in-frame ones; the method was immunoSEQ multiplex PCR. The sample yields approximately 74,000 clones, approximately 90% seen once. Material: CD4+ or CD8+ T cells sorted from blood, obtained in a trial of the OX40 agonist ivuxolimab. The receptors shown here come from an adult with an advanced solid tumor such as melanoma, head and neck, liver or kidney cancer. The CDR3 runs from the conserved cysteine through the conserved F or W. The order of the fields is D gene, J gene, clone size, V gene, CDR3 DNA, CDR3 protein. D genes are given only for firm matches. Where a row states a size, it is once, few, many or the class of an expanded clone; other rows omit it.

>TRBD1|TRBJ2-7|.|TRBV28
TGTGCCAGCCGGGGACAGTCCTACGAGCAGTACTTC
CASRGQSYEQYF
>TRBD1|TRBJ1-5|.|TRBV6-1
TGTGCCAGCAGTAGGACAGGGGGAAGGAATCAGCCCCAGCATTTT
CASSRTGGRNQPQHF
>TRBD1|TRBJ2-2|.|TRBV19
TGTGCCAGTAGTATAGGACAGGGGGGCAACACCGGGGAGCTGTTTTTT
CASSIGQGGNTGELFF
>.|TRBJ1-5|.|TRBV6-5
TGTGCCAGCAGTTACTCGACGGCTAGCAATCAGCCCCAGCATTTT
CASSYSTASNQPQHF
>.|TRBJ1-5|.|TRBV28
TGTGCCAGCAGTTTATTGGCAGGGGATAGCAATCAGCCCCAGCATTTT
CASSLLAGDSNQPQHF
>TRBD2|TRBJ2-7|.|TRBV7-8
TGTGCCAGCAGCTCCCTACGGACTAGCGGGGCCTACGAGCAGTACTTC
CASSSLRTSGAYEQYF
>.|TRBJ2-1|once|TRBV5-6
TGTGCCAGCAGCTTCGGGGGTAGCTATGAGCAGTTCTTC
CASSFGGSYEQFF
>.|TRBJ1-2|.|TRBV9
TGTGCCAGCAGCTCCGGGGTGTCCCCTTTAACCAGAGGTGGCTACACCTTC
CASSSGVSPLTRGGYTF
>.|TRBJ2-1|.|TRBV7-7
TGTGCCAGCAGCTTAGTAGATTCGGATGAGCAGTTCTTC
CASSLVDSDEQFF
>.|TRBJ2-7|.|TRBV5-5
TGTGCCAGCAGCACTACAGTGTACGAGCAGTACTTC
CASSTTVYEQYF
>.|TRBJ2-5|once|TRBV29-1
TGCAGCGCCTTGTCCGGACAAGAGACCCAGTACTTC
CSALSGQETQYF
>TRBD2|TRBJ2-3|.|TRBV9
TGTGCCAGCAGCGTACTAGCGGGAAACACAGATACGCAGTATTTT
CASSVLAGNTDTQYF
>.|TRBJ1-1|.|TRBV19
TGTGCCAGTATGCGGCGGGTGAACACTGAAGCTTTCTTT
CASMRRVNTEAFF
>TRBD2|TRBJ2-1|.|TRBV28
TGTGCCAGCAGTTTAACCCTGGGACTAGCGGGTAATGAGCAGTTCTTC
CASSLTLGLAGNEQFF
>TRBD2|TRBJ2-7|.|TRBV4-2
TGTGCCAGCAGCCAAGGGACTAGCGGGAGCGGCGAGCAGTACTTC
CASSQGTSGSGEQYF
>TRBD2|TRBJ2-7|.|TRBV7-3
TGTGCCAGCAGCTTAGCGGGAGTATCCGAGCAGTACTTC
CASSLAGVSEQYF
>.|TRBJ2-3|.|TRBV28
TGTGCCAGCAGTTTAAACACAGATACGCAGTATTTT
CASSLNTDTQYF
>.|TRBJ2-3|.|TRBV6-1
TGTGCCAGCAGCCTAACCGGGATTTCAGATACGCAGTATTTT
CASSLTGISDTQYF
>TRBD1|TRBJ2-1|.|TRBV28
TGTGCCAGCAGTTTACCAGGGACAGGGGGGAATGAGCAGTTCTTC
CASSLPGTGGNEQFF
>TRBD2|TRBJ2-5|.|TRBV29-1
TGCAGCGTTGCGACCCCAGCGGGAGGGATTGTAGAGACCCAGTACTTC
CSVATPAGGIVETQYF
>.|TRBJ1-5|.|TRBV10-3
TGTGCCATCAGTGAGTCAGGAGGGGCAGGGAAGGGACTGCGGCAGCCCCAGCATTTT
CAISESGGAGKGLRQPQHF
>.|TRBJ1-5|.|TRBV6-1
TGTGCCAGCAGTGAAGCGGAGCGGGCAAATCAGCCCCAGCATTTT
CASSEAERANQPQHF
>TRBD2|TRBJ2-1|.|TRBV28
TGTGCCAGCAGTTTGTTGACTAGCGGATCCTACAATGAGCAGTTCTTC
CASSLLTSGSYNEQFF
>TRBD2|TRBJ2-7|.|TRBV27
TGTGCCAGCAGTTTTAGCGGGGTAAGCTCCTACGAGCAGTACTTC
CASSFSGVSSYEQYF
>.|TRBJ1-2|.|TRBV14
TGTGCCAGCAGCCAAGCGGGTGGGGTGGCTTCTAACTATGGCTACACCTTC
CASSQAGGVASNYGYTF
>.|TRBJ2-3|.|TRBV5-1
TGCGCCAGCAGCTTGGAGAGGCCCACAGATACGCAGTATTTT
CASSLERPTDTQYF